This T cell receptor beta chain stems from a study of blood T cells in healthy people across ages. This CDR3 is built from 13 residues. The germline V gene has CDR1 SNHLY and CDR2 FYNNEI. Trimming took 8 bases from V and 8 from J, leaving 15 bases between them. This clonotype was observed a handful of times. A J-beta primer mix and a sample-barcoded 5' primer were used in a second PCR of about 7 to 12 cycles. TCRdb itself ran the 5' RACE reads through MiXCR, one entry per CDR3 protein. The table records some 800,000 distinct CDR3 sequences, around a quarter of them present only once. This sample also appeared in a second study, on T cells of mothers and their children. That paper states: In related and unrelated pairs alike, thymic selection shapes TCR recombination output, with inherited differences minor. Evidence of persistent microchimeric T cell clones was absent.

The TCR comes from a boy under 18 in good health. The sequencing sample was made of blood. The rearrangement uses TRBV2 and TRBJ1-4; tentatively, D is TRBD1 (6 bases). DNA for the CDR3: TGTGCCAGCCGTGTGGGGGGCAACGAAAAACTGTTTTTT. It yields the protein CASRVGGNEKLFF.